The text below deals with one T cell receptor (beta chain). Other DNA variants within this sample encode the same CDR3. Seattle participants joined during active infection and were tracked over time. This sample was taken from a study of blood T cell repertoires in COVID-19. Study-wide background: Samples came from the United States, Italy and Spain, spanning acute and convalescent COVID-19. Sources were T cells, B-cell-depleted T cells, or PBMCs; the material itself was cDNA or gDNA.

This CDR3 has 14 amino acids. Per the germline V gene, CDR1 is SNHLY and CDR2 is FYNNEI. V lost 3 bases and J lost 1, with 7 bases in between. Assay used: immunoSEQ multiplex PCR; TCRdb lists only in-frame clones, some missing. Of around 400,000 clones detected, around 87% appear once; the ten largest clones hold approximately 2.4%. The rearrangement links TRBV2 to TRBJ2-4; tentative D call: TRBD2 (6 bases). Material: peripheral blood. The origin of this receptor is a woman aged 60-70 years with COVID-19, enrolled during active disease. The CDR3 sequence: CASSEGGAKNIQYF. CDR3 bases: TGTGCCAGCAGTGAGGGGGGTGCCAAAAACATTCAGTACTTC. Filled out from reference TRBV2 and TRBJ2-4, the complete variable domain reads EPEVTQTPSHQVTQMGQEVILRCVPISNHLYFYWYRQILGQKVEFLVSFYNNEISEKSEIFDDQFSVERPDGSNFTLKIRSTKLEDSAMYFCASSEGGAKNIQYFGAGTRLSVL.